This is a list of T cell receptor beta chains from one sample in a study of beta chain features in type 1 diabetes. Produced via immunoSEQ multiplex PCR; TCRdb's table is partial and in-frame only. Of about 150,000 clones in the sample, around 8.5% are singletons; the top ten hold 0.55% to 0.65%. The sequencing input was central memory CD4+ T cells from blood. Receptors were obtained from a man aged 18-30 years in good health. Both conserved end residues are part of each CDR3. D genes are given only for firm matches. Size is stated for part of the rows, as once, few or many counts, or as a class when the clone is expanded.

j_call cdr3_length clone_size v_call d_call cdr3_aa cdr3_nt
TRBJ2-6 16 few TRBV19 . CASSNGQRSGANVLTF TGTGCCAGTAGTAACGGACAGCGCTCTGGGGCCAACGTCCTGACTTTC
TRBJ2-5 13 . TRBV6-5 . CASSYDSGETQYF TGTGCCAGCAGCTACGACAGTGGAGAGACCCAGTACTTC
TRBJ2-7 14 . TRBV6-6 TRBD2 CASAGTSGSYEQYF TGTGCCTCGGCCGGGACTAGTGGCTCCTACGAGCAGTACTTC
TRBJ1-4 13 few TRBV28 . CASSAYSNEKLFF TGTGCCAGCAGTGCTTACAGTAATGAAAAACTGTTTTTT
TRBJ1-1 15 . TRBV6-5 . CASSWGGNRNTEAFF TGTGCCAGCAGTTGGGGGGGAAACCGGAACACTGAAGCTTTCTTT
TRBJ1-2 14 . TRBV30 . CAWTDRNSNYGYTF TGTGCCTGGACAGACAGGAACTCTAACTATGGCTACACCTTC
TRBJ2-1 15 few TRBV7-9 TRBD2 CASSSRLAGGPRQFF TGTGCCAGCAGTTCGAGACTAGCGGGAGGCCCCAGGCAGTTCTTC
TRBJ2-5 13 few TRBV5-1 . CASSLGGEETQYF TGCGCCAGCAGCTTGGGTGGGGAGGAGACCCAGTACTTC
TRBJ2-7 15 . TRBV7-8 TRBD2 CASSLTSGTGYEQYF TGTGCCAGCAGCTTGACTAGCGGGACTGGGTACGAGCAGTACTTC
TRBJ2-2 13 few TRBV19 . CASTISQTGELFF TGTGCCAGTACCATATCACAAACCGGGGAGCTGTTTTTT
TRBJ2-2 18 few TRBV6-1 . CAISDGRMAGVNTGELFF TGTGCCATCAGTGATGGTAGGATGGCAGGGGTGAACACCGGGGAGCTGTTTTTT
TRBJ2-7 17 few TRBV5-6 TRBD2 CASSLPRTSGRGSEQYF TGTGCCAGCAGCTTGCCCCGAACTAGCGGGAGAGGCTCCGAGCAGTACTTC
TRBJ2-3 15 few TRBV7-2 TRBD1 CASSSGTGGTDTQYF TGTGCCAGCAGCTCCGGGACAGGGGGCACAGATACGCAGTATTTT
TRBJ2-7 15 . TRBV28 TRBD2 CASRTSGNWVYEQYF TGTGCCAGCAGAACTAGCGGGAATTGGGTCTACGAGCAGTACTTC